The clone carrying this T cell receptor beta chain was seen many times. Its target is not known. A marrow graft followed busulfan-fludarabine conditioning, with cyclophosphamide on days +3 and +4. Only in-frame clones appear in the TCRdb table, and some are missing; sequencing was by immunoSEQ multiplex PCR. The sample shows 23,000 or so clones, no singletons; the ten largest hold about 1.8%. The record originates from a study of T cells after posttransplantation cyclophosphamide. V was shortened by 4 bases and J by 2 bases, with 13 bases between the two germline ends. The CDR3 loop spans 14 amino acids. Germline-derived CDR1 and CDR2 are SGDLS and YYNGEE. Broader study findings: Recipient CMV seropositivity and CMV reactivation strongly tracked TRB clonality. Donor CD8+ memory clones often dominated recipient blood repertoires at later times. TRB overlap between skin or GI tissue T cells and blood was limited.

This chain uses TRBV9 with TRBJ2-7; D is unresolved. The clonotype originates from a male patient aged 18-29 years who received an allogeneic stem cell transplant from a related donor, was CMV-positive, and had no GVHD. Among the T cells, some may be from the graft donor. The material was PBMCs, obtained after allogeneic stem cell transplant with posttransplant cyclophosphamide. CDR3 coding DNA: TGTGCCAGCAGCCCGGGTCAGCGCCCCTACGAGCAGTACTTC. It translates to CASSPGQRPYEQYF.